This record looks at one TCR beta chain sequence and its context. Germline V gene sequence: CDR1 SQVTM, CDR2 ANQGSEA. There are 14 residues in the CDR3. V lost 6 bases to trimming and J lost 8 bases, with 21 bases between them. Through a sample-barcoded 5' primer and a J-beta primer mix, a second PCR was run for roughly 6 to 12 cycles. TCRdb analysed the 5' RACE reads with MiXCR anew, one entry per CDR3 protein. The repertoire has approximately 850,000 distinct CDR3 sequences, 58% of them found once; the top ten carry around 20%. These data are taken from a study of blood T cells in healthy people across ages.

Input material: blood. V and J are TRBV29-1 and TRBJ2-3, with D tentatively TRBD1 (6 bases). This TCR was recovered from a man under 40 in good health. The CDR3 reads CSVLGTSSRGTQYF. CDR3 bases: TGCAGCGTACTCGGGACATCCAGCCGGGGTACGCAGTATTTT.